Following are 3 T cell receptor beta chains from one sample sequenced in a study of blood T cell repertoires in COVID-19. Produced via immunoSEQ multiplex PCR; TCRdb's table is partial and in-frame only. This repertoire shows about 150,000 clones, approximately 81% found once; its top ten account for less than 10%. The sequencing input was peripheral blood. These receptors were taken from a woman aged 55 to 70 with COVID-19, enrolled during active disease.

In this sample, this clone turned up once. The chain links TRBV3-1 (or the pseudogene TRBV3-2) to TRBJ2-7; 8 bases match TRBD1. Trimming cost V 0 bases and J 1 base; bases outside gene matches: 5. Germline loops: CDR1 LGHDT, CDR2 YNNKEL (reference sequence). The CDR3 runs to 16 residues. The CDR3 protein is CASSQDSGGPSYEQYF. CDR3 coding DNA: TGTGCCAGCAGCCAAGATTCAGGGGGCCCTTCCTACGAGCAGTACTTC.

This chain joins TRBV19 and TRBJ2-3; 9 nucleotides align to TRBD2. The junction had 13 bases not matched to a gene; V was cut back by 10 bases and J by 5 bases. There are 15 residues in the CDR3. The germline gives CDR1 LNHDA, CDR2 SQIVND (reference sequence). This chain's CDR3 is CATAASGVSGDTQYF. The CDR3 nucleotides are TGTGCCACCGCGGCTAGCGGGGTCAGTGGAGATACGCAGTATTTT.

This chain connects TRBV2 to TRBJ1-3, with 7 positions matching TRBD1. CDR3 length: 14 amino acids. The J segment lost 2 bases and the V segment lost 6 bases, leaving 4 bases of the junction unmatched. Germline CDR1 SNHLY, CDR2 FYNNEI. Written as DNA, the CDR3 is TGTGCCAGCAGACCTACAGGGGCTGGAAACACCATATATTTT. It is translated as CASRPTGAGNTIYF. The whole variable domain, filled in from reference TRBV2 and TRBJ1-3, reads EPEVTQTPSHQVTQMGQEVILRCVPISNHLYFYWYRQILGQKVEFLVSFYNNEISEKSEIFDDQFSVERPDGSNFTLKIRSTKLEDSAMYFCASRPTGAGNTIYFGEGSWLTVV.